Listed below are T cell receptor beta chains from one sample, sequenced in a study of blood T cell repertoires in COVID-19. Sequenced by immunoSEQ multiplex PCR; TCRdb stores in-frame clones only, minus some. The table lists about 230,000 clones, over 70% of them singletons. Sequenced: peripheral blood. All receptors derive from a woman aged 80 or older with acute or convalescent COVID-19. Both conserved end residues are part of each CDR3. The D gene is left open where the match is weak. Not all rows give a size; the values are once, few, many and, for expanded clones, a class.

>TRBD1|few|15|TRBV7-6|TRBJ2-3
TGTGCCAGCAGCGGAGACAGGGGGCGCGTGGATACGCAGTATTTT
CASSGDRGRVDTQYF
>-|once|14|TRBV30|TRBJ1-2
TGTGCCTGGAGTCTCCGGGACACACCCTATGGCTACACCTTC
CAWSLRDTPYGYTF
>TRBD1|-|13|TRBV12-3/TRBV12-4|TRBJ1-1
TGTGCCAGCAGCATGGGACAGGTCTCTGAAGCTTTCTTT
CASSMGQVSEAFF
>-|-|14|TRBV7-2|TRBJ1-5
TGTGCCAGCAGCTTAAGGTCGGCCAGGCAGCCCCAGCATTTT
CASSLRSARQPQHF
>TRBD1|-|13|TRBV12-3/TRBV12-4|TRBJ1-2
TGTGCCAGCAGTGGGGACAGGGCGTATGGCTACACCTTC
CASSGDRAYGYTF
>-|-|15|TRBV7-9|TRBJ2-3
TGTGCCAGCAGCTCGAGCGGTTCTAGCACAGATACGCAGTATTTT
CASSSSGSSTDTQYF
>-|-|15|TRBV6-5|TRBJ2-1
TGTGCCAGCAGCCACCGCCGGAGCTCCTACAATGAGCAGTTCTTC
CASSHRRSSYNEQFF
>TRBD1|once|15|TRBV11-1|TRBJ1-6
TGTGCCAGCAGCACCCCGGGACAGTATAATTCACCCCTCCACTTT
CASSTPGQYNSPLHF
>-|once|15|TRBV28|TRBJ2-7
TGTGCCAGCAGTTTAGCCCCGACAGAGACCTACGAGCAGTACTTC
CASSLAPTETYEQYF
>TRBD2|many|15|TRBV4-2|TRBJ2-1
TGTGCCAGCAGCCGGGTGGGCGGGGGAGACAATGAGCAGTTCTTC
CASSRVGGGDNEQFF
>TRBD1|-|14|TRBV2|TRBJ1-2
TGTGCCAGCAGTGAAGGGACAGGGGGCGCAGGCTACACCTTC
CASSEGTGGAGYTF
>TRBD1|-|13|TRBV6-1|TRBJ1-2
TGTGCCAGCAGTGAAGGGACAGGGGGTGGCTACACCTTC
CASSEGTGGGYTF
>TRBD1|-|12|TRBV28|TRBJ2-7
TGTGCCAGCCGGGACAGTGGCCTATGGCAGTACTTC
CASRDSGLWQYF
>-|once|13|TRBV7-6|TRBJ2-1
TGTGCCAGCAGCTTTGCGGTCTTTCGTGAGCAGTTCTTC
CASSFAVFREQFF
>-|-|14|TRBV5-6|TRBJ1-5
TGTGCCAGCAGCTCTAGAGTAACGAGTCAGCCCCAGCATTTT
CASSSRVTSQPQHF
>-|-|14|TRBV29-1|TRBJ2-5
TGCAGCGTTGCCTCCGGGACTGTCCAAGAGACCCAGTACTTC
CSVASGTVQETQYF